The 11 T cell receptor beta chains given below trace back to one sample, sequenced in a study of control samples from healthy donors and cancer patients. The repertoire was sequenced with immunoSEQ multiplex PCR; TCRdb's copy has only in-frame clones and lacks some. The data hold about 160,000 clones, with approximately 93% observed a single time. The sequenced sample was blood. The receptors shown here come from a woman aged 40 to 50 in good health.

The chain combines TRBV6-2 or TRBV6-3 with TRBJ2-7; TRBD1 aligns across 10 bases. From germline, CDR1 is MNHEY and CDR2 SVGEGT. This CDR3 is built from 20 residues. Trimming took 1 base from V and 2 from J; bases not matched to a gene: 17. CDR3 DNA sequence: TGTGCCAGCAGTTACTTAAAGCCCGACAGGGGGCGGGTCAAAGCCTACGAGCAGTACTTC. As protein: CASSYLKPDRGRVKAYEQYF.

V gene TRBV18 combines with J gene TRBJ2-2; D call uncertain. V was cut by 3 bases and J by 0 bases, with 8 bases left in between. The CDR3 totals 15 residues. CDR1 and CDR2 from the germline V gene are KGHSH and LQKENI. The CDR3 sequence: CASSPRTANTGELFF. The CDR3 nucleotides are TGTGCCAGCTCACCCAGGACCGCGAACACCGGGGAGCTGTTTTTT.

The chain links TRBV13 to TRBJ2-1, with TRBD2 matching over 8 bases. V shed 5 bases and J 9 bases; nucleotides not matched to a gene: 12. Germline lookup yields CDR1 PRHDT and CDR2 FYEKMQ (reference sequence). There are 15 residues in the CDR3. This CDR3 reads CASSPGGDTAVEQFF. The CDR3 nucleotides read TGTGCCAGCAGCCCGGGGGGGGACACCGCGGTTGAGCAGTTCTTC. The whole variable domain, remainder taken from reference TRBV13 and TRBJ2-1, is AAGVIQSPRHLIKEKRETATLKCYPIPRHDTVYWYQQGPGQDPQFLISFYEKMQSDKGSIPDRFSAQQFSDYHSELNMSSLELGDSALYFCASSPGGDTAVEQFFGPGTRLTVL.

V usage is TRBV7-2 and J usage is TRBJ1-5; no clear D. Germline assignment: CDR1 SGHTA and CDR2 FQGNSA. This CDR3 is 13 amino acids long. V shed 2 bases and J shed 3 bases, with 5 bases lying between them. The CDR3 nucleotides are TGTGCCAGCAGCTTAAGCTACAATCAGCCCCAGCATTTT. This translates into CASSLSYNQPQHF.

The sample holds one count of this clone. V is TRBV5-1 and J is TRBJ1-6; D might be TRBD1 (5 bases). The germline V gene has CDR1 SGHRS and CDR2 YFSETQ. The CDR3 extends over 14 amino acids. The ends were cut back, 0 bases at V and 9 bases at J, with 10 bases in the middle. In DNA form, the CDR3 reads TGCGCCAGCAGCTTGGCAGGGTATGGTTCACCCCTCCACTTT. It translates to CASSLAGYGSPLHF.

The chain combines TRBV7-2 with TRBJ1-5; no clear D gene. This CDR3 spans 16 amino acids. CDR1 and CDR2 from the germline V gene are SGHTA and FQGNSA. Trimming shortened V by 1 base and J by 0 bases, and 10 bases separated the two germline ends. CDR3 sequence (DNA): TGTGCCAGCAGCTTAGGGGGTTCATATAGCAATCAGCCCCAGCATTTT. It codes for CASSLGGSYSNQPQHF.

V is TRBV7-9 and J is TRBJ2-2; D gene unclear. Trimming took off 5 bases at V and 0 bases at J, with 4 bases between the two ends. This CDR3 is 13 amino acids long. Germline V lookup: CDR1 SEHNR, CDR2 FQNEAQ (reference sequence). In DNA, the CDR3 is TGTGCCAGCAGCCTCCCGAACACCGGGGAGCTGTTTTTT. Protein product: CASSLPNTGELFF.

The rearrangement uses TRBV20-1 and TRBJ2-4, with D hard to call. This CDR3 is built from 14 residues. Germline V gene sequence: CDR1 DFQATT, CDR2 SNEGSKA (reference sequence). Trimming pared 3 bases from V and 2 bases from J, leaving 11 bases between. CDR3 sequence reads: CSASNRFTKNIQYF. Here the CDR3 DNA reads TGCAGTGCTAGTAACCGGTTTACCAAAAACATTCAGTACTTC.

The chain links TRBV7-2 to TRBJ1-1; TRBD1 matches 10 bases. Germline lookup yields CDR1 SGHTA and CDR2 FQGNSA. The CDR3 is made up of 15 amino acids. V shed 4 bases, J shed 1 base, and the junction held 3 bases outside the gene matches. The CDR3 sequence is CASSSDRGRNTEAFF. CDR3 sequence (DNA): TGTGCCAGCAGCTCAGACAGGGGGCGGAACACTGAAGCTTTCTTT.

This rearrangement joins TRBV2 to TRBJ2-3; no firm D call. Between the trimmed V and J ends, which lost 6 bases and 0 bases, there was a span of 13 bases. The CDR3 spans 15 residues. Germline lookup yields CDR1 SNHLY and CDR2 FYNNEI. The CDR3 spells CASRERHSSTDTQYF. CDR3 in DNA: TGTGCCAGCAGGGAGAGACACAGTAGCACAGATACGCAGTATTTT. Supplemented by reference TRBV2 and TRBJ2-3, the full variable domain reads EPEVTQTPSHQVTQMGQEVILRCVPISNHLYFYWYRQILGQKVEFLVSFYNNEISEKSEIFDDQFSVERPDGSNFTLKIRSTKLEDSAMYFCASRERHSSTDTQYFGPGTRLTVL.

This clone was counted once. The V and J genes are TRBV11-2 and TRBJ2-7; the match to TRBD1 covers 8 bases. This CDR3 has 14 amino acids. The trim removed 4 bases at V and 0 bases at J, leaving 2 bases unmatched. Looked up from germline, CDR1 is SGHAT and CDR2 is FQNNGV. The CDR3 spells CASSWDRSSYEQYF. CDR3 DNA sequence: TGTGCCAGCAGCTGGGACAGGAGCTCCTACGAGCAGTACTTC.